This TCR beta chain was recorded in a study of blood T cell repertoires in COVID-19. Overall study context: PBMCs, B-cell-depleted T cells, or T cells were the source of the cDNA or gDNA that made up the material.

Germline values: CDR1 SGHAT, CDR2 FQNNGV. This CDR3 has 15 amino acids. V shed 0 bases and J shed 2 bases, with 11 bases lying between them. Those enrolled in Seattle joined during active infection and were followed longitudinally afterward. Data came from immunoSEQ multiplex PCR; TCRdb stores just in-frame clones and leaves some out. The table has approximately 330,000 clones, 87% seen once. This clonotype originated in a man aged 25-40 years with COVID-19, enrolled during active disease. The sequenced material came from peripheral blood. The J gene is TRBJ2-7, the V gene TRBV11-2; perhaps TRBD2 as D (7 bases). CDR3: CASSLEGGPTYEQYF. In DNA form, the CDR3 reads TGTGCCAGCAGCTTAGAGGGGGGGCCCACCTACGAGCAGTACTTC.